This T cell receptor (beta chain) was obtained from a study of CD8 T cells in ankylosing spondylitis. Study observations and caveats: What appeared characteristic of ankylosing spondylitis blood was a TCR beta motif of 7 or 8 highly homologous variants.

In its sample, this clonotype was seen many times. Its antigen is undetermined. This CDR3 comprises 15 residues. V dropped 3 bases and J dropped 7; count of bases not matched to a gene: 8. Germline V gene sequence: CDR1 ENHRY, CDR2 SYGVKD. One entry per CDR3 protein, called by TCRdb with MiXCR from the 5' RACE reads. The sample holds about 440,000 distinct CDR3 sequences, 17% seen once. This chain connects TRBV10-3 to TRBJ2-1; 8 bases are shared with TRBD2. The receptor was derived from a male donor with ankylosing spondylitis. Sequenced: blood, either unsorted or a sorted T cell fraction (not recorded which). The CDR3 is CAISEGNSGKNEQFF. DNA for the CDR3: TGTGCCATCAGTGAAGGTAATAGCGGGAAGAATGAGCAGTTCTTC.